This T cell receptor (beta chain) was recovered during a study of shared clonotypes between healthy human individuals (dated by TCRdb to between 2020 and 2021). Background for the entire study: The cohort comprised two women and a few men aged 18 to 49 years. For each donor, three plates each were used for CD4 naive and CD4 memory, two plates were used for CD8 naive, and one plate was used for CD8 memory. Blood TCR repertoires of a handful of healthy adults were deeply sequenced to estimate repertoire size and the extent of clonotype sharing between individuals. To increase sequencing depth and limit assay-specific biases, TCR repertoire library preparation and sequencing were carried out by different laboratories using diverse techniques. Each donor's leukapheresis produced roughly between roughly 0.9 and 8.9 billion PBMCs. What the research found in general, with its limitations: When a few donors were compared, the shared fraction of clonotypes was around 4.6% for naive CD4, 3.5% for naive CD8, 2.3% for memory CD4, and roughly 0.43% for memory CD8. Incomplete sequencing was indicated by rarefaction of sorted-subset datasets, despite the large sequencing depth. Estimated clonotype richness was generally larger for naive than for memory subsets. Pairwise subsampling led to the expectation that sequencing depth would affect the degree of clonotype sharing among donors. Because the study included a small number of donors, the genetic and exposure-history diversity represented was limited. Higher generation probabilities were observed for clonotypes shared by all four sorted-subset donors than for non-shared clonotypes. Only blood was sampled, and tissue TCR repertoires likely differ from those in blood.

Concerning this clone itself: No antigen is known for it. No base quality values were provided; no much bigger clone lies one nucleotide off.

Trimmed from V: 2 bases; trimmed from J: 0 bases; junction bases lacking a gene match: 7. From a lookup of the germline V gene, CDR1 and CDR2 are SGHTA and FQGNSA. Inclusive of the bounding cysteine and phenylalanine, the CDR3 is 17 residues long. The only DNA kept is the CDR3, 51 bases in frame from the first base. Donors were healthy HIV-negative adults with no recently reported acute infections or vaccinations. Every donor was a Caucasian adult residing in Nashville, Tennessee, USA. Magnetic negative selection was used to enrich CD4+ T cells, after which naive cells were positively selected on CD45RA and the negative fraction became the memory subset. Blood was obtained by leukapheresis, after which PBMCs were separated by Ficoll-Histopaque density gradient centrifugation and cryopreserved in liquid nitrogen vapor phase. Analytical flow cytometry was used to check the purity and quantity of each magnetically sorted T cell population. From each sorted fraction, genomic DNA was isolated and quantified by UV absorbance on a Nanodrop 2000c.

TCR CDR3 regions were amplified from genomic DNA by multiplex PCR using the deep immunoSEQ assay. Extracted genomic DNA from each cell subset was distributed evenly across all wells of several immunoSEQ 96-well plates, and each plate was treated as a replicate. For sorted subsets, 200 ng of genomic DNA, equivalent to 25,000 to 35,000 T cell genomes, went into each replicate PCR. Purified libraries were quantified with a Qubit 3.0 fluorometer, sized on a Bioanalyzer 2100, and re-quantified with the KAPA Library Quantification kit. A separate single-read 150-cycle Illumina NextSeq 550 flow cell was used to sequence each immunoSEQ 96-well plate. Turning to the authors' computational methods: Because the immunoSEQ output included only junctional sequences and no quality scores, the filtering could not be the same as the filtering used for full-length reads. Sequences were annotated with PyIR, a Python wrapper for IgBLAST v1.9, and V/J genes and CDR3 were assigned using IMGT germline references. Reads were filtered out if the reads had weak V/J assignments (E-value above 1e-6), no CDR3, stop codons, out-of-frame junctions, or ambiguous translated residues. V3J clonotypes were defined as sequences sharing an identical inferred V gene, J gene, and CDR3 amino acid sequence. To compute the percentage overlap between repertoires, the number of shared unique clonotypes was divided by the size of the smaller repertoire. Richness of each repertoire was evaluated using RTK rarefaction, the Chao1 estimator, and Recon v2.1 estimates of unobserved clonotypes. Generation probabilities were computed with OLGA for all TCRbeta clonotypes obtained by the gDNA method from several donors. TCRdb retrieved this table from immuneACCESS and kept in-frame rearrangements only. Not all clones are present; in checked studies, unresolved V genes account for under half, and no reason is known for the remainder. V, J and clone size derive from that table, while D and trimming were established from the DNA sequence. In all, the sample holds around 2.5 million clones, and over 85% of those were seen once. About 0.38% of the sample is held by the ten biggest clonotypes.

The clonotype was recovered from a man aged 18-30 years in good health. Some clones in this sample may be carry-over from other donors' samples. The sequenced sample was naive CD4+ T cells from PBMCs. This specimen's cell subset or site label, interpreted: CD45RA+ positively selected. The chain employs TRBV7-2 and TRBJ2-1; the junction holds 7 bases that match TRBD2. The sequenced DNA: TGTGCCAGCAGCTTAACGTACGCGGGAGACTCCTACAATGAGCAGTTCTTC. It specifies CASSLTYAGDSYNEQFF.